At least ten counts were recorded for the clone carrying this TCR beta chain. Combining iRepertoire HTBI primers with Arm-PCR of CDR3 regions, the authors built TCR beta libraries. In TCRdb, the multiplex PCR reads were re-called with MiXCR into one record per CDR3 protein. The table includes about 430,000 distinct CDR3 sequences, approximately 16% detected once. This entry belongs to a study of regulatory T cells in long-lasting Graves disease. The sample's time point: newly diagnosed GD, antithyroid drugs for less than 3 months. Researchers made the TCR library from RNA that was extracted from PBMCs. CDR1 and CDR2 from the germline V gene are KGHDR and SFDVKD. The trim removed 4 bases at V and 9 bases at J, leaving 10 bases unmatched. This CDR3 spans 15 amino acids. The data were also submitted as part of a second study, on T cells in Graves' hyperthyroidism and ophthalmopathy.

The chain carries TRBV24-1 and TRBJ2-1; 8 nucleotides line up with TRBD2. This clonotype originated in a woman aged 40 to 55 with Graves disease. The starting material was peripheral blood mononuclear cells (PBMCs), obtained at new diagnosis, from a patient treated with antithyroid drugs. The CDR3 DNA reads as TGTGCCACCAGTGAAGGAGGGACTAGTCTAGGTGAGCAGTTCTTC. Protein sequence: CATSEGGTSLGEQFF.